The 3 T cell receptor beta chains below were found in one sample sequenced in a study of CD4+ T cells in melanoma. Method: immunoSEQ multiplex PCR; TCRdb's copy keeps in-frame clones and lacks some. The repertoire holds some 110,000 clones, with about 92% as singletons. Sequencing was done on a sample of peripheral blood. The receptors were gathered from a human donor with melanoma.

The rearrangement uses TRBV15 and TRBJ2-1; 7 bases are shared with TRBD2. V lost 0 bases, J lost 6 bases, and 5 bases stayed unmatched. Germline lookup yields CDR1 LNHNV and CDR2 YYDKDF (reference sequence). This CDR3 is 15 amino acids long. CDR3 bases: TGTGCCACCAGCAGAGATTACGGCGGGGGCAATGAGCAGTTCTTC. It yields the protein CATSRDYGGGNEQFF.

V is TRBV28 and J is TRBJ1-5; D perhaps matches TRBD1 (5 bases). Germline CDR1 MDHEN, CDR2 SYDVKM. This CDR3 has 14 amino acids. V lost 8 bases, J lost 3 bases, and 14 bases lay in between. The CDR3 DNA follows: TGTGCCAGCGGGGACGCGGGGAACAATCAGCCCCAGCATTTT. The encoded protein is CASGDAGNNQPQHF.

Only one count was recorded for this clone. This CDR3 is CASSPAGAGGGSYEQYF. The CDR3 region has the DNA TGTGCCAGCAGCCCTGCGGGGGCCGGTGGGGGCTCCTACGAGCAGTACTTC. The chain couples TRBV7-8 to TRBJ2-7, with D tentatively TRBD2 (7 bases). Germline CDR1 is SGHVS and CDR2 is FQNEAQ. The CDR3 consists of 17 residues. The V end lost 5 bases, the J end lost 0 bases, and 20 bases lay between the germline ends.